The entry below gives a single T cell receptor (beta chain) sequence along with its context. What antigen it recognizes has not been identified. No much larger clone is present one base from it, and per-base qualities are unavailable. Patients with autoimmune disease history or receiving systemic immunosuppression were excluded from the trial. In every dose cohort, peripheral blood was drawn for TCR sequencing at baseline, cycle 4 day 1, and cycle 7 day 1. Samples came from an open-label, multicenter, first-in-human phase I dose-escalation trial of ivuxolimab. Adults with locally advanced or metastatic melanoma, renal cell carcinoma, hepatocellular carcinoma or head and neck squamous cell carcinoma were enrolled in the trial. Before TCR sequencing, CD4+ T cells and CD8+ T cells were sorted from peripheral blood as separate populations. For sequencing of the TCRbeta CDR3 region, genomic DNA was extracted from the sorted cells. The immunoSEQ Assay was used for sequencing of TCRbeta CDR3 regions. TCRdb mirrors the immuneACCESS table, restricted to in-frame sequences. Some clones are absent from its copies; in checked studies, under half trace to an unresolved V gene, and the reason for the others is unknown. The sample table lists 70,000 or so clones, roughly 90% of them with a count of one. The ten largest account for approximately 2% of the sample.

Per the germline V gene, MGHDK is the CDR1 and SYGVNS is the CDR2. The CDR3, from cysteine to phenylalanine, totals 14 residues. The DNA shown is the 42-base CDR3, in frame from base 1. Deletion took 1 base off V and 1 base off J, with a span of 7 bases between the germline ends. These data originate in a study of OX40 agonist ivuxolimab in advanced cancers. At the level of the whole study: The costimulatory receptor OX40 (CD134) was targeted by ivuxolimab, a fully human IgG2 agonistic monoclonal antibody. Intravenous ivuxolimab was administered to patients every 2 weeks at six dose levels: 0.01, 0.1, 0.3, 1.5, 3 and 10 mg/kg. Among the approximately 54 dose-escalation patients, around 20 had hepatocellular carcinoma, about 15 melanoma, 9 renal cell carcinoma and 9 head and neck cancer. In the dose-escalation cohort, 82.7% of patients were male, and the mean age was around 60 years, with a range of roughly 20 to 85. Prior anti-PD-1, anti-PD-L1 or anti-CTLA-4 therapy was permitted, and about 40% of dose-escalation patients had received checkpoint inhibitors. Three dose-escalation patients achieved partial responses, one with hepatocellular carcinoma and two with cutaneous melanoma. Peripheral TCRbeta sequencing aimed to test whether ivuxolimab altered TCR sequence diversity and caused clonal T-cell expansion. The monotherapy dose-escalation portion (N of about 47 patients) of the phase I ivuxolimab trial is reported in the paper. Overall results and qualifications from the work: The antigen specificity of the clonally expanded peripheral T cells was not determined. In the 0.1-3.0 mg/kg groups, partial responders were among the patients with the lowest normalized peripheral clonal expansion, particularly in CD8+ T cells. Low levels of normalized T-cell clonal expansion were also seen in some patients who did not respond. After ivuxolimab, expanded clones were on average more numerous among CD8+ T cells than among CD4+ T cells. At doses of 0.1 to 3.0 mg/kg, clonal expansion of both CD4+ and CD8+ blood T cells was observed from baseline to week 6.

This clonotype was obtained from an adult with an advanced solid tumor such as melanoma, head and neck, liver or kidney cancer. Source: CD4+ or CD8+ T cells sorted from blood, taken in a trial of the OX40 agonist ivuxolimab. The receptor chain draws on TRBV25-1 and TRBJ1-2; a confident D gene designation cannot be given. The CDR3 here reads CASSEFTDNYGYTF. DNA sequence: TGTGCCAGCAGTGAATTCACGGATAACTATGGCTACACCTTC.